This is a list of T cell receptor beta chains from one sample in a study of T cell responses to AZD1222 COVID-19 vaccine. Some clones are missing from TCRdb's copy, which holds only in-frame ones; the method was immunoSEQ multiplex PCR. The sample lists 100,000 to 120,000 clones, over 80% occurring once. Sequences were derived from peripheral blood, sampled on day 0 of AZD1222 vaccination. All receptors derive from an adult in good health. Both conserved end residues are part of each CDR3. Fields, in order: clone size, J gene, V gene, CDR3 protein. Size is omitted from some rows. Given values are once, few, many or a class for expanded clones.

clone_size: .
j_call: TRBJ1-3
v_call: TRBV13
cdr3_aa: CASSSAGDTIYF

clone_size: .
j_call: TRBJ1-2
v_call: TRBV27
cdr3_aa: CASSLVAGGAYGYTF

clone_size: .
j_call: TRBJ1-1
v_call: TRBV7-7
cdr3_aa: CASSFGPNTEAFF

clone_size: .
j_call: TRBJ2-1
v_call: TRBV2
cdr3_aa: CASSPADLVGGIEQFF

clone_size: .
j_call: TRBJ1-5
v_call: TRBV6-5
cdr3_aa: CASSMTAYQPQHF

clone_size: .
j_call: TRBJ2-7
v_call: TRBV6-5
cdr3_aa: CASSYGLAGEQYF

clone_size: .
j_call: TRBJ2-7
v_call: TRBV5-5
cdr3_aa: CASSLVSGYEQYF

clone_size: few
j_call: TRBJ1-3
v_call: TRBV5-4
cdr3_aa: CASSLGSGQGNTIYF

clone_size: .
j_call: TRBJ2-7
v_call: TRBV20-1
cdr3_aa: CSAWGAHEQYF

clone_size: .
j_call: TRBJ1-3
v_call: TRBV3-1/TRBV3-2
cdr3_aa: CASSQEPRAGSGNTIYF

clone_size: .
j_call: TRBJ1-2
v_call: TRBV4-1
cdr3_aa: CASSPINRADYGYTF

clone_size: .
j_call: TRBJ1-1
v_call: TRBV12-5
cdr3_aa: CASGLDPRQTYENTEAFF

clone_size: .
j_call: TRBJ2-1
v_call: TRBV7-2
cdr3_aa: CASSIAGVLNEQFF

clone_size: .
j_call: TRBJ1-1
v_call: TRBV5-4
cdr3_aa: CASSGDNLGAFF

clone_size: .
j_call: TRBJ1-2
v_call: TRBV15
cdr3_aa: CATSLETPAYRSSSYTF

clone_size: .
j_call: TRBJ1-2
v_call: TRBV5-1
cdr3_aa: CASSQGSISNYGYTF

clone_size: .
j_call: TRBJ1-1
v_call: TRBV11-1
cdr3_aa: CASSLGTGAEAFF

clone_size: once
j_call: TRBJ1-2
v_call: TRBV27
cdr3_aa: CASSPEREPGGGYTF

clone_size: .
j_call: TRBJ2-7
v_call: TRBV10-3
cdr3_aa: CAISGPGQGVYEQYF

clone_size: .
j_call: TRBJ1-4
v_call: TRBV5-4
cdr3_aa: CASSDRGEKLFF

clone_size: .
j_call: TRBJ1-2
v_call: TRBV4-3
cdr3_aa: CASSQTAGGAYGYTF

clone_size: once
j_call: TRBJ1-2
v_call: TRBV6-5
cdr3_aa: CASSYGDWRANYGYTF

clone_size: .
j_call: TRBJ1-2
v_call: TRBV6-1
cdr3_aa: CASSEGASRSYGYTF

clone_size: .
j_call: TRBJ2-1
v_call: TRBV4-3
cdr3_aa: CASSQVRGRDEQFF

clone_size: .
j_call: TRBJ2-2
v_call: TRBV20-1
cdr3_aa: CSAINTGELFF

clone_size: .
j_call: TRBJ1-2
v_call: TRBV5-4
cdr3_aa: CASSFNGEFGYGYTF